This TCR beta chain was observed in a study of chemoradiotherapy in HPV16-positive cancers. Whole-study context: Functional T-cell assays on a couple of HPV16-positive patients' cells defined candidate HPV-specific clones and common TCR motifs.

V lost 0 bases to trimming and J lost 6 bases; unmatched junction nucleotides: 14. Germline V gene lookup returns CDR1 ENHRY and CDR2 SYGVKD. The CDR3 extends over 18 amino acids. TCRdb's copy holds only in-frame clones and misses some; the assay was immunoSEQ multiplex PCR. Of over a thousand clones in the sample, around nine tenths were seen once. The sequenced sample was tumor tissue, obtained from a patient who underwent chemoradiotherapy. The chain links TRBV10-3 to TRBJ2-1; 7 bases align to TRBD1. This sequence originates from a human donor with HPV-associated anogenital cancer. The chain's CDR3 is CAISESNVRQGKINEQFF. Written as DNA, the CDR3 is TGTGCCATCAGTGAGTCTAACGTCCGACAGGGTAAGATCAATGAGCAGTTCTTC.